The following is a T cell receptor (beta chain) sequence with its context. Germline is not matched at one junction end, which may reflect a read error. Together with a sample-barcoded 5' primer, a J-beta primer mix was included in a second PCR lasting roughly 6 to 12 cycles. TCRdb reanalysed the 5' RACE reads using MiXCR and keeps one entry per CDR3 protein. The data contain roughly 1,100,000 distinct CDR3 sequences, less than 25% of them singletons. The record originates from a study of blood T cells in healthy people across ages. This CDR3 comprises 13 residues. Germline assignment: CDR1 SGHRS and CDR2 YFSETQ. The sample was also reused in another study, on T cells of mothers and their children.

The TCR comes from a girl aged 2 to 10 in good health. V usage is TRBV5-1 and J usage is TRBJ2-1, with TRBD1 matching 9 bases. Sequenced: blood. This CDR3 reads CDSRFGTGSEQFF. Written as DNA, the CDR3 is TGCGACAGCAGATTTGGGACAGGGAGTGAGCAGTTCTTC. The complete variable domain, with remaining parts taken from reference TRBV5-1 and TRBJ2-1, reads KAGVTQTPRYLIKTRGQQVTLSCSPISGHRSVSWYQQTPGQGLQFLFEYFSETQRNKGNFPGRFSGRQFSNSRSEMNVSTLELGDSALYLCDSRFGTGSEQFFGPGTRLTVL.